This is a list of T cell receptor beta chains from one sample in a study of T cells after yellow fever vaccination. TCRdb processed the 5' RACE reads anew with MiXCR; each CDR3 protein has one entry. The sample has 300,000 to 400,000 distinct CDR3 sequences, under 15% seen once. The source material was CD4+ T cells sorted from PBMCs, sampled 15 days after the yellow fever booster vaccination. Receptor source: a man between 18 and 29 years old who received the YFV17D yellow fever vaccine. Each CDR3 is given with its conserved first and last residue. A D gene is named only where the DNA matches it firmly. The listing skips clone size in some rows; elsewhere it reads once, few, many or a size class.

abundance	v_gene	len	j_gene	d_gene	CDR3aa	CDR3nt
few	TRBV28	12	TRBJ2-5	TRBD1	CASREQGWTQYF	TGTGCCAGCAGGGAACAGGGGTGGACCCAGTACTTC
many	TRBV5-1	14	TRBJ2-1	.	CASSLVGAGDEQFF	TGCGCCAGCAGCTTGGTTGGCGCGGGCGATGAGCAGTTCTTC
.	TRBV2	14	TRBJ2-3	.	CASSVQARTDTQYF	TGTGCCAGCAGTGTGCAGGCCCGCACAGATACGCAGTATTTT
.	TRBV20-1	13	TRBJ1-2	.	CSASRQGSRGYTF	TGCAGTGCTAGTCGGCAGGGCTCGCGTGGCTACACCTTC
.	TRBV7-9	15	TRBJ1-4	.	CASSLAGTARRKLFF	TGTGCCAGCAGCTTAGCAGGGACGGCTAGAAGAAAACTGTTTTTT
.	TRBV15	15	TRBJ2-5	TRBD1	CATGHWDRAQETQYF	TGTGCCACCGGTCATTGGGACAGGGCCCAAGAGACCCAGTACTTC
.	TRBV5-1	13	TRBJ2-7	.	CASAGLSSYEQYF	TGCGCCAGCGCAGGACTTAGCTCCTACGAGCAGTACTTC
few	TRBV29-1	13	TRBJ1-2	.	CSVSRVLNYGYTF	TGCAGCGTTTCCCGGGTCTTAAACTATGGCTACACCTTC
few	TRBV5-1	14	TRBJ1-1	.	CASRVVWTVSEAFF	TGCGCCAGCAGGGTAGTCTGGACGGTCAGCGAAGCTTTCTTT
few	TRBV20-1	14	TRBJ1-2	TRBD1	CSARESGGGYGYTF	TGCAGTGCTAGAGAATCAGGGGGCGGCTATGGCTACACCTTC
few	TRBV4-2	14	TRBJ1-2	.	CASSQDYQGGGYTF	TGTGCCAGCAGCCAAGACTACCAGGGAGGTGGCTACACCTTC
few	TRBV6-6	12	TRBJ1-2	.	CASGLQGPGYTF	TGTGCCAGCGGATTACAGGGACCCGGCTACACCTTC
few	TRBV20-1	14	TRBJ2-5	TRBD1	CSARDRGPQETQYF	TGCAGTGCCAGGGACAGGGGGCCCCAAGAGACCCAGTACTTC
.	TRBV9	14	TRBJ1-1	.	CASSASPRDTEAFF	TGTGCCAGCAGCGCCTCCCCACGGGACACTGAAGCTTTCTTT
many	TRBV3-1	15	TRBJ2-7	TRBD1	CASSPRRTGTNEQYF	TGTGCCAGCAGCCCGCGAAGGACAGGGACGAACGAGCAGTACTTC
many	TRBV4-2	18	TRBJ2-5	.	CASSLQPAGVVVSETQYF	TGTGCCAGCAGCCTCCAGCCAGCTGGGGTAGTCGTTTCAGAGACCCAGTACTTC
.	TRBV10-3	14	TRBJ2-3	TRBD2	CAISRGGPTDTQYF	TGTGCCATCTCCCGGGGGGGCCCAACAGATACGCAGTATTTT
few	TRBV5-5	12	TRBJ2-3	.	CASSSSEDTQYF	TGTGCCAGCAGTTCCTCAGAGGATACGCAGTATTTT
few	TRBV20-1	18	TRBJ2-2	TRBD2	CSARDRGLAGGNTGELFF	TGCAGTGCTAGAGACCGGGGGCTAGCGGGGGGGAACACCGGGGAGCTGTTTTTT
few	TRBV4-3	13	TRBJ2-7	.	CASSIRDGYEQYF	TGCGCCAGCAGCATCCGGGACGGCTACGAGCAGTACTTC
once	TRBV5-6	15	TRBJ1-4	TRBD1	CASSSITGGNEKLFF	TGTGCCAGCAGCAGCATAACAGGGGGCAATGAAAAACTGTTTTTT
.	TRBV5-4	16	TRBJ2-3	TRBD2	CASSLAGGSGADTQYF	TGTGCCAGCAGCTTGGCCGGTGGGAGCGGGGCAGATACGCAGTATTTT
few	TRBV9	15	TRBJ2-4	TRBD1	CASSPSGTGKNIQYF	TGTGCCAGCAGCCCATCCGGGACAGGCAAAAACATTCAGTACTTC
few	TRBV2	11	TRBJ1-1	.	CASSEWQQAFF	TGTGCCAGCAGTGAGTGGCAGCAAGCTTTCTTT
few	TRBV2	13	TRBJ1-1	.	CASNREGNTEAFF	TGTGCCAGTAACAGGGAAGGAAACACTGAAGCTTTCTTT
.	TRBV28	11	TRBJ2-3	.	CASSSAGAQYF	TGTGCCAGCAGCTCAGCTGGGGCGCAGTATTTT
.	TRBV7-2	12	TRBJ2-3	.	CASSSTTGTQYF	TGTGCCAGCAGCTCGACTACAGGGACGCAGTATTTT
few	TRBV7-2	16	TRBJ2-1	.	CASSPARGVSYNEQFF	TGTGCCAGCAGCCCAGCTCGCGGGGTCTCCTACAATGAGCAGTTCTTC
few	TRBV4-3	16	TRBJ2-1	TRBD2	CASSRLAGGPDNEQFF	TGCGCCAGCAGCCGACTAGCGGGGGGACCAGACAATGAGCAGTTCTTC
few	TRBV12-3/TRBV12-4	13	TRBJ1-1	TRBD1	CASSLTGRTEEFF	TGTGCCAGCAGTTTGACAGGGCGGACTGAAGAGTTCTTT
.	TRBV18	13	TRBJ2-7	.	CASSPGVLGEQYF	TGTGCCAGCTCACCGGGGGTTCTTGGCGAGCAGTACTTC
.	TRBV2	15	TRBJ2-7	TRBD2	CASRRGFTSSYEQYF	TGTGCCAGCAGGCGGGGGTTTACCTCGTCCTACGAGCAGTACTTC
few	TRBV9	12	TRBJ2-3	.	CASSASPDTQYF	TGTGCCAGCAGCGCCTCCCCCGATACGCAGTATTTT
few	TRBV4-1	16	TRBJ1-4	.	CASSTARELVREKLFF	TGCGCCAGCAGCACAGCACGGGAACTTGTGAGGGAAAAACTGTTTTTT
few	TRBV5-1	15	TRBJ2-2	.	CASSLELLWGGELFF	TGCGCCAGCAGCTTGGAACTTTTGTGGGGTGGGGAGCTGTTTTTT
.	TRBV5-1	14	TRBJ2-7	.	CASGIAGPTVEQYF	TGCGCCAGCGGCATCGCGGGGCCGACGGTGGAGCAGTACTTC
few	TRBV3-1	16	TRBJ2-6	.	CASSQYSLVGANVLTF	TGTGCCAGCAGCCAATATTCCCTTGTAGGGGCCAACGTCCTGACTTTC
.	TRBV3-1	14	TRBJ2-7	.	CASSLTPSSYEQYF	TGTGCCAGCAGCCTAACACCCAGCTCCTACGAGCAGTACTTC
.	TRBV19	17	TRBJ1-5	.	CASSPQGGELSNQPQHF	TGTGCCAGTAGTCCCCAGGGTGGGGAGTTGAGCAATCAGCCCCAGCATTTT
many	TRBV27	16	TRBJ2-3	.	CASSPIYRESTDTQYF	TGTGCCAGCAGTCCGATCTACAGGGAAAGCACAGATACGCAGTATTTT
many	TRBV9	14	TRBJ2-5	.	CASSPSGSKETQYF	TGTGCCAGCAGCCCGAGCGGCTCGAAGGAGACCCAGTACTTC
.	TRBV24-1	12	TRBJ1-5	.	CATSQGSQPQHF	TGTGCCACCAGTCAGGGTAGCCAGCCCCAGCATTTT
many	TRBV5-1	15	TRBJ2-3	.	CASSLAIGPTDTQYF	TGCGCCAGCAGCTTGGCCATCGGGCCCACAGATACGCAGTATTTT
.	TRBV12-3/TRBV12-4	14	TRBJ1-6	.	CASSTSGHGSPLHF	TGTGCCAGCAGTACCTCGGGGCACGGTTCACCCCTCCACTTT
many	TRBV5-1	15	TRBJ2-1	TRBD2	CASSLRGGWYNEQFF	TGCGCCAGCAGCTTGCGGGGGGGATGGTACAATGAGCAGTTCTTC
.	TRBV6-1	16	TRBJ1-2	.	CASSPTPTGINYGYTF	TGTGCCAGCAGTCCGACACCCACAGGAATTAACTATGGCTACACCTTC
few	TRBV18	17	TRBJ2-1	TRBD2	CASSSRQASGGYNEQFF	TGTGCCAGCTCATCGCGCCAGGCTAGCGGGGGATACAATGAGCAGTTCTTC
.	TRBV12-3/TRBV12-4	14	TRBJ2-5	TRBD2	CASRARRGIETQYF	TGTGCCAGCAGGGCTCGGCGGGGGATCGAGACCCAGTACTTC
.	TRBV4-2	14	TRBJ2-2	.	CASSLYDSTGELFF	TGTGCCAGCAGCCTTTATGACAGTACCGGGGAGCTGTTTTTT
.	TRBV5-1	17	TRBJ2-3	TRBD2	CASSQGLAGDYTDTQYF	TGCGCCAGCAGCCAGGGACTAGCGGGGGACTACACAGATACGCAGTATTTT
few	TRBV15	12	TRBJ2-5	.	CATSRFLETQYF	TGTGCCACCAGCAGATTTTTAGAGACCCAGTACTTC
few	TRBV7-2	14	TRBJ2-1	.	CASSSPGPYNEQFF	TGTGCCAGCAGCTCCCCAGGGCCCTACAATGAGCAGTTCTTC
many	TRBV5-1	14	TRBJ1-1	.	CASSATGSGDEAFF	TGCGCCAGCAGCGCAACCGGGAGTGGGGATGAAGCTTTCTTT
.	TRBV18	15	TRBJ1-1	TRBD1	CASSPGFQGATEAFF	TGTGCCAGCTCACCTGGATTTCAGGGGGCTACCGAAGCTTTCTTT